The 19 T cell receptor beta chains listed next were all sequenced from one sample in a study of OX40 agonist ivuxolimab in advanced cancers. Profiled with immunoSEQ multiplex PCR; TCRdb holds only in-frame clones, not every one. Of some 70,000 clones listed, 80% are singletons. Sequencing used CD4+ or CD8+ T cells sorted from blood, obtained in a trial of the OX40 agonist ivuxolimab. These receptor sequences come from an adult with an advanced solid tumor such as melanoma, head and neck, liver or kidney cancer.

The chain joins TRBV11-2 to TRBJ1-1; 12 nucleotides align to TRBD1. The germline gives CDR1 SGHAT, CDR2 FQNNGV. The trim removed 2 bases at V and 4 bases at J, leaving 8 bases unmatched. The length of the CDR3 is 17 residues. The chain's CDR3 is CASSLNHGTGGGTEAFF. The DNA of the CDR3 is TGTGCCAGCAGCTTAAATCACGGGACAGGGGGCGGCACTGAAGCTTTCTTT.

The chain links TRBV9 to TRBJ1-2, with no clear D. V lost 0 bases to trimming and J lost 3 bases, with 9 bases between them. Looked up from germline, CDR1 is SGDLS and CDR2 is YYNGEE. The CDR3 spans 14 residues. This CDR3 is CASSVDPGDYGYTF. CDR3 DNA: TGTGCCAGCAGCGTAGACCCGGGAGACTATGGCTACACCTTC.

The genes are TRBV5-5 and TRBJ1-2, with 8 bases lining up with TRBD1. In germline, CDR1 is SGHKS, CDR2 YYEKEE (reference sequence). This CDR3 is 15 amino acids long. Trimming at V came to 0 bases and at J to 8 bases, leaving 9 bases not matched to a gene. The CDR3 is CASSLGAGQGKGYTF. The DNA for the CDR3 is TGTGCCAGCAGCTTGGGGGCAGGACAGGGAAAAGGCTACACCTTC.

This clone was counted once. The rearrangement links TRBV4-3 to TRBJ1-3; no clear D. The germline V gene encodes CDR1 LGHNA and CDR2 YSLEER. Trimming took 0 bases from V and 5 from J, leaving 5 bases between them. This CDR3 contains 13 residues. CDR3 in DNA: TGCGCCAGCAGCCAAGAGATAAGAAACACCATATATTTT. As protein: CASSQEIRNTIYF.

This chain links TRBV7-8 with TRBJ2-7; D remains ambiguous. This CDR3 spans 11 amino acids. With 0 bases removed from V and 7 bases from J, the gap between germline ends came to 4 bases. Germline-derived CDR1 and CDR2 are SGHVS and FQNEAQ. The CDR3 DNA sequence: TGTGCCAGCAGCTTAGCGCGGGAGCAGTACTTC. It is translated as CASSLAREQYF.

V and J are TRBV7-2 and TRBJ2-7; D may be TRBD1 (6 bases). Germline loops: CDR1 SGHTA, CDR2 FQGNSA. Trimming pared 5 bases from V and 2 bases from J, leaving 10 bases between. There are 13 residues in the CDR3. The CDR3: CASSPGAPYEQYF. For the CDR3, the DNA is TGTGCCAGCAGCCCAGGGGCGCCCTACGAGCAGTACTTC.

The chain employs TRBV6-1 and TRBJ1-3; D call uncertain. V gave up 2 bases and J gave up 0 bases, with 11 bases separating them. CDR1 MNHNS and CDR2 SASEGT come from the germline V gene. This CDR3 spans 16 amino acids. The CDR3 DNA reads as TGTGCCAGCAGTGAACTGGGCAGAAGCTCTGGAAACACCATATATTTT. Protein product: CASSELGRSSGNTIYF.

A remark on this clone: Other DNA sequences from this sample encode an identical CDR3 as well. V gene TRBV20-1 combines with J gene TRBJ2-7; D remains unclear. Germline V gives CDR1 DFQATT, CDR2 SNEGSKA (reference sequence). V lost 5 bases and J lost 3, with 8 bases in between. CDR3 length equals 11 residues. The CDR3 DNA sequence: TGCAGTGCTCGAGCCGACTACGAGCAGTACTTC. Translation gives CSARADYEQYF.

CDR3 sequence (DNA): TGTGCCAGTCAGGGGGGTAATCAGCCCCAGCATTTT. Amino acid sequence: CASQGGNQPQHF. The chain couples TRBV19 to TRBJ1-5, with 7 bases fitting TRBD1. CDR3 length: 12 amino acids. The junction had 2 bases not matched to a gene; V was cut back by 8 bases and J by 4 bases. From germline, CDR1 is LNHDA and CDR2 SQIVND (reference sequence).

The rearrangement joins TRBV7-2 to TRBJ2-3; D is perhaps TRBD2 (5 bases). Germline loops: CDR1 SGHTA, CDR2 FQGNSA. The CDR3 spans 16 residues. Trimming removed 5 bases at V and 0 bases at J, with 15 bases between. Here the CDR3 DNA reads TGTGCCAGCAGCCCGGGTTCTAGCCCTAGCACAGATACGCAGTATTTT. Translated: CASSPGSSPSTDTQYF.

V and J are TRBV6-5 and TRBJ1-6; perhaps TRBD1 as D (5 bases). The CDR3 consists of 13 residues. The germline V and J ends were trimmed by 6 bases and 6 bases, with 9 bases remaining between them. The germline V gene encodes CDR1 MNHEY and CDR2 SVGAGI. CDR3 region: CASRPGTNSPLHF. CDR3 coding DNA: TGTGCCAGCAGACCCGGGACTAATTCACCCCTCCACTTT.

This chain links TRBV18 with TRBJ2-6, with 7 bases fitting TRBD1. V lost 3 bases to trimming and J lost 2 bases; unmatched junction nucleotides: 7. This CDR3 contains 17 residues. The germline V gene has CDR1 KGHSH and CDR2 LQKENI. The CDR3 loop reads CASSPGAGGTGANVLTF. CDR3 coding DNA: TGTGCCAGCTCACCCGGAGCAGGGGGAACTGGGGCCAACGTCCTGACTTTC.

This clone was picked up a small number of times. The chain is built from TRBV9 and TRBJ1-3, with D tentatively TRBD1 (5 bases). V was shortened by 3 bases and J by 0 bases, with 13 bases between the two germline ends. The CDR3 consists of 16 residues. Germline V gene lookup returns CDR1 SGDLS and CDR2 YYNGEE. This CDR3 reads CASSDTGRISGNTIYF. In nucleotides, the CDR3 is TGTGCCAGCAGCGATACAGGCCGAATCTCTGGAAACACCATATATTTT.

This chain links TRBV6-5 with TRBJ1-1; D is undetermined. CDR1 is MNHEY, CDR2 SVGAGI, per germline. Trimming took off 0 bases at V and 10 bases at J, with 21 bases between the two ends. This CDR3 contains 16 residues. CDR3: CASSYSSTAEVVGAFF. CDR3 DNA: TGTGCCAGCAGTTACTCTTCCACAGCGGAGGTTGTGGGAGCTTTCTTT.

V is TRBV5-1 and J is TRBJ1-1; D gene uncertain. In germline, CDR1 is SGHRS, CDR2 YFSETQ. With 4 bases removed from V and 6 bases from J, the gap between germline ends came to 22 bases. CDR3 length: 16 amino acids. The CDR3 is CASSLSLNRGSAEAFF. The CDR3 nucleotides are TGCGCCAGCAGCCTATCCCTCAATAGAGGGTCGGCTGAAGCTTTCTTT.

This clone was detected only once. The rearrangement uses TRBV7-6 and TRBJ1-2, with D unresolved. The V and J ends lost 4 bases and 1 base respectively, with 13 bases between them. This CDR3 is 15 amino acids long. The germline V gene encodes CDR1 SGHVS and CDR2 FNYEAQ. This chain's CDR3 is CASSSGILSNYGYTF. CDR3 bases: TGTGCCAGCAGCTCTGGGATCCTCAGTAACTATGGCTACACCTTC.

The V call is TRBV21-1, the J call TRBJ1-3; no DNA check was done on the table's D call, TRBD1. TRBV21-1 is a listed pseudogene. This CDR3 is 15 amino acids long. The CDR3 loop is CASSNGRPSGNTIYF. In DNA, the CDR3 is TGTGCCAGCAGCAATGGGCGCCCCTCTGGAAACACCATATATTTT.

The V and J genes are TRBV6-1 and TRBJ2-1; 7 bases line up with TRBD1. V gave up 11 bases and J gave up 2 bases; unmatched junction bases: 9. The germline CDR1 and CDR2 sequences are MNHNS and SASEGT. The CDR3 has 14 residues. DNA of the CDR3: TGTGCCGGAACAGGGGCGCCTACCTACAATGAGCAGTTCTTC. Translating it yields CAGTGAPTYNEQFF.

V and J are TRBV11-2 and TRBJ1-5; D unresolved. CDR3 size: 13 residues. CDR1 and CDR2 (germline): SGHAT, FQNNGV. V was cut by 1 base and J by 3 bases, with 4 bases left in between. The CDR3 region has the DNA TGTGCCAGCAGCTTAGTTTACAATCAGCCCCAGCATTTT. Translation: CASSLVYNQPQHF.